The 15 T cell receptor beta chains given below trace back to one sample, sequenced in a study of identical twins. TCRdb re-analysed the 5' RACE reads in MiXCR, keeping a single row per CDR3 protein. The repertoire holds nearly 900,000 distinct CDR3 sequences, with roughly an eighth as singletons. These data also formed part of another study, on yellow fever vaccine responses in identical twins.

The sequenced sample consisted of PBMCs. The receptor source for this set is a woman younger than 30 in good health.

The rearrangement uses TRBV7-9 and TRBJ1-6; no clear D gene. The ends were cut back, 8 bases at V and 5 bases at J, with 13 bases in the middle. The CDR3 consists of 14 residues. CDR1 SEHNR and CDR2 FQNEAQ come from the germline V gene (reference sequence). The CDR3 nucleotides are TGTGCCAGCCAGGAGGGAACCGATAATTCACCCCTCCACTTT. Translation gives CASQEGTDNSPLHF.

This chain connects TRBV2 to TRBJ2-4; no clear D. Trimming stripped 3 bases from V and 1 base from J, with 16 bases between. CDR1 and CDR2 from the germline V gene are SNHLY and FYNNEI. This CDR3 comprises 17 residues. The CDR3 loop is CASSDRFPLGAKNIQYF. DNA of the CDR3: TGTGCCAGCAGTGATAGGTTCCCCCTCGGGGCCAAAAACATTCAGTACTTC.

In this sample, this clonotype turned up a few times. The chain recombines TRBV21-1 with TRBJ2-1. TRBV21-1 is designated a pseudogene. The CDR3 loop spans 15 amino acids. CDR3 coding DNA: TGTGCCAGCAGCAAAGCGCTTACTACAAAGAATGAGCAGTTCTTC. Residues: CASSKALTTKNEQFF.

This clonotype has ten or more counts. The DNA of the CDR3 is TGCGCCAGCAGCCAAGAGCAGAGGACAGTATACGAGCAGTACTTC. Protein product: CASSQEQRTVYEQYF. This chain connects TRBV4-1 to TRBJ2-7, with a tentative D call TRBD1 (6 bases). Trimming took off 0 bases at V and 4 bases at J, with 13 bases between the two ends. Germline CDR1 MGHRA, CDR2 YSYEKL. The CDR3 runs to 15 residues.

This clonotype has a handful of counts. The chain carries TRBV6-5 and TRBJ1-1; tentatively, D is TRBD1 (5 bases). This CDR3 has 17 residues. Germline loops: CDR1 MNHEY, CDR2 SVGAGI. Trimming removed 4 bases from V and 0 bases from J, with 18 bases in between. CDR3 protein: CASSWGRDFPMNTEAFF. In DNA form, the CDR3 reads TGTGCCAGCAGTTGGGGACGGGACTTCCCAATGAACACTGAAGCTTTCTTT.

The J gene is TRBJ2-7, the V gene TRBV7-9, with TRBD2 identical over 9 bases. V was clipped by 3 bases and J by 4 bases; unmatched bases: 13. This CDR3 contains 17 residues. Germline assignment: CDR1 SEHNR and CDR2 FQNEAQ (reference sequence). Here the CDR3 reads CASSFPLHSGGQYEQYF. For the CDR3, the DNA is TGTGCCAGCAGCTTTCCTCTTCATAGCGGGGGTCAATACGAGCAGTACTTC.

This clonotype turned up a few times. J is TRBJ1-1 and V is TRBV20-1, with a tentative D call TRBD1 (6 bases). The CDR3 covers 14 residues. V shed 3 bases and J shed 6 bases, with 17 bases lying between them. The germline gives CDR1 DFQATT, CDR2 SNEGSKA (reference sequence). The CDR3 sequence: CSASQDSPLAEAFF. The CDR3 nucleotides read TGCAGTGCTAGCCAGGACAGTCCTCTGGCTGAAGCTTTCTTT.

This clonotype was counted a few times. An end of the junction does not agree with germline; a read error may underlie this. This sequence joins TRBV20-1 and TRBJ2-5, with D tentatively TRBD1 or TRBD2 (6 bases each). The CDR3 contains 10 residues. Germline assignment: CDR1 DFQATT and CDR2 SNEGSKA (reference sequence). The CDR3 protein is CSARAEGETF. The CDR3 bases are TGCAGTGCTAGGGCGGAGGGGGAAACCTTC.

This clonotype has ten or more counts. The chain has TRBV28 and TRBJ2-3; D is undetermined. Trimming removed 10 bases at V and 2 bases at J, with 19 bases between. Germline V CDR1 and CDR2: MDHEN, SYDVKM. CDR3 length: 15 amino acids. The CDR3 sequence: CATCTPGGFTDTQYF. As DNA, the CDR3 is TGTGCCACCTGTACCCCCGGCGGCTTCACAGATACGCAGTATTTT.

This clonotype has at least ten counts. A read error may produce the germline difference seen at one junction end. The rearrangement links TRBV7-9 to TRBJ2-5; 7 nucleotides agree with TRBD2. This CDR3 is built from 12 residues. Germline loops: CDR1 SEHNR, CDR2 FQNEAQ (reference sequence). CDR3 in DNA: TGTGCCAGCAGATTAGCGGGTGAGACCCAGTACTTC. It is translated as CASRLAGETQYF.

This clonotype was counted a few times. DNA of the CDR3: TGTGCCAGCAGCGTAGTGGACCTCGAACCCGGGGAGCTGTTTTTT. It yields the protein CASSVVDLEPGELFF. The chain is built from TRBV9 and TRBJ2-2, with unresolved D. This CDR3 has 15 residues. V gave up 0 bases and J gave up 6 bases, with 12 bases separating them. Germline lookup yields CDR1 SGDLS and CDR2 YYNGEE.

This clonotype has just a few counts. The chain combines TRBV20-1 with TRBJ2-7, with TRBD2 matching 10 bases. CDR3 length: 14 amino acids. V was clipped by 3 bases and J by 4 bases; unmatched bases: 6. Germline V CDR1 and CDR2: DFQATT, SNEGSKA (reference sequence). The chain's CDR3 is CSARVFSGRYEQYF. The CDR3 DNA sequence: TGCAGTGCTAGGGTTTTTAGCGGGAGGTACGAGCAGTACTTC.

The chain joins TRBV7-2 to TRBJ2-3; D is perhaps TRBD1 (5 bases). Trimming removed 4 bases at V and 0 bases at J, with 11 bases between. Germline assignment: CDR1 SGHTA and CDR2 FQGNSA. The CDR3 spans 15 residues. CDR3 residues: CASSSHRISTDTQYF. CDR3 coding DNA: TGTGCCAGCAGCTCCCACAGGATCAGCACAGATACGCAGTATTTT.

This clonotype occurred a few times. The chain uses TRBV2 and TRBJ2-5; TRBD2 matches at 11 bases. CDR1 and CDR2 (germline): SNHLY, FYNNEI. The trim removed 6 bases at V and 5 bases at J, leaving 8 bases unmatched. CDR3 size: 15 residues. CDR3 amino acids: CASRVTSGVPETQYF. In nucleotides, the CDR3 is TGTGCCAGCAGGGTGACTAGCGGGGTACCGGAGACCCAGTACTTC.

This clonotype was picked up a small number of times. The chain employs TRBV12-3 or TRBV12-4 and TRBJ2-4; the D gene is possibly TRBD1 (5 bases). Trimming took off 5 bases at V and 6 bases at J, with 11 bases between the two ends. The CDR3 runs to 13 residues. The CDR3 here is CASSTPGRNIQYF. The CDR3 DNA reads TGTGCCAGCAGTACCCCAGGGCGAAACATTCAGTACTTC.